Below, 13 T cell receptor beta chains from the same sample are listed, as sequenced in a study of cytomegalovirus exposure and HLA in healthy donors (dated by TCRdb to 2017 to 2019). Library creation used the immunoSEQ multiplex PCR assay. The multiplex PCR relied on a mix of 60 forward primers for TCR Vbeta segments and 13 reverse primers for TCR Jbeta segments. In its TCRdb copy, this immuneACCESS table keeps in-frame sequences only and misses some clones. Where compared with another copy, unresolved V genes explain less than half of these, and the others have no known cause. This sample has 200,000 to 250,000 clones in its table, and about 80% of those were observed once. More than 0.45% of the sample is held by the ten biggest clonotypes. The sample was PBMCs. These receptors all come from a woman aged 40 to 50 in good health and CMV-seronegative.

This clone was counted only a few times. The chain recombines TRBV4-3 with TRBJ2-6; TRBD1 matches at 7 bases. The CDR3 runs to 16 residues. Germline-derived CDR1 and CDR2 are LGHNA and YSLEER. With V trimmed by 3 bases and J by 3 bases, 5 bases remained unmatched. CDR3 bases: TGCGCCAGCAGCCATCGAACAGGGGTTGGGGCCAACGTCCTGACTTTC. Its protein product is CASSHRTGVGANVLTF.

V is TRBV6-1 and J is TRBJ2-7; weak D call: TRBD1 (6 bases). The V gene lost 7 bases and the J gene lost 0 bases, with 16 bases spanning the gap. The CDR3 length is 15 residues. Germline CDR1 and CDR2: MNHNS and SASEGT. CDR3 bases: TGTGCCAGCAAACCTCTTTGGGACAACTCCTACGAGCAGTACTTC. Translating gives CASKPLWDNSYEQYF.

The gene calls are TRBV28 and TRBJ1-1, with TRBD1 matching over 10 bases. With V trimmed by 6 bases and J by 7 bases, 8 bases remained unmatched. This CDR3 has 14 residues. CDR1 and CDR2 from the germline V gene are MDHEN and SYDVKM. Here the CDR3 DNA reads TGTGCCAGCAGCAGACAGGGGGCAGCTTTTGAAGCTTTCTTT. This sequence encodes CASSRQGAAFEAFF.

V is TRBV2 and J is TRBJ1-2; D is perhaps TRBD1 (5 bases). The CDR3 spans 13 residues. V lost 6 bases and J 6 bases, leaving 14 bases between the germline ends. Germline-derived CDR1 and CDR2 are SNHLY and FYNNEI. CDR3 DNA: TGTGCCAGCAGCGACCTCGGCAGGGATGGCTACACCTTC. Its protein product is CASSDLGRDGYTF. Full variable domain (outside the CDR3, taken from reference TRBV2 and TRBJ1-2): EPEVTQTPSHQVTQMGQEVILRCVPISNHLYFYWYRQILGQKVEFLVSFYNNEISEKSEIFDDQFSVERPDGSNFTLKIRSTKLEDSAMYFCASSDLGRDGYTFGSGTRLTVV.

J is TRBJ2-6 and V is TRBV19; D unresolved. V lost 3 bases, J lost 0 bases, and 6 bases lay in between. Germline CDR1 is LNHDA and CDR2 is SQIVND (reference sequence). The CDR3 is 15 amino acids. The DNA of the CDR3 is TGTGCCAGTAGTATGGTTAGCTCTGGGGCCAACGTCCTGACTTTC. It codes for CASSMVSSGANVLTF.

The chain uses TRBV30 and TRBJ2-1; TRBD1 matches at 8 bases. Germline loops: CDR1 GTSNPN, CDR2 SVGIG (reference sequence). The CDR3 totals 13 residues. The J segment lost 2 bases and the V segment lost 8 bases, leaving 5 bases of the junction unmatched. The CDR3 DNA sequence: TGTGCCGGCGACAGGGGCCCCTACAATGAGCAGTTCTTC. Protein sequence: CAGDRGPYNEQFF. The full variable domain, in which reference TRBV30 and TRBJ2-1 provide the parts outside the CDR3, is SQTIHQWPATLVQPVGSPLSLECTVEGTSNPNLYWYRQAAGRGLQLLFYSVGIGQISSEVPQNLSASRPQDRQFILSSKKLLLSDSGFYLCAGDRGPYNEQFFGPGTRLTVL.

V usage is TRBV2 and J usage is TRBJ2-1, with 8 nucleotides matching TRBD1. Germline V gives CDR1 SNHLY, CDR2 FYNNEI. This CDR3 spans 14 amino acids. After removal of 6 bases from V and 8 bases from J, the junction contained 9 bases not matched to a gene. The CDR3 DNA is TGTGCCAGCAGCGACAGGGGAGGAGAAGATGAGCAGTTCTTC. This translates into CASSDRGGEDEQFF.

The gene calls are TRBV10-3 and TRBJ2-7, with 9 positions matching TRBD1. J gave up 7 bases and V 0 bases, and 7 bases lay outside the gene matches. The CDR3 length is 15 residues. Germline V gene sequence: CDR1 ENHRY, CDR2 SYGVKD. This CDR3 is CAISESRDRAWEQYF. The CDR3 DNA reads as TGTGCCATCAGTGAGTCGCGGGACAGGGCCTGGGAGCAGTACTTC.

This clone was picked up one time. In nucleotides, the CDR3 is TGTGCCAGCAGTAATTCGGGTGGCTACGAGCAGTACTTC. Protein: CASSNSGGYEQYF. The gene calls are TRBV6-6 and TRBJ2-7; D is unclear. Germline V lookup: CDR1 MNHNY, CDR2 SVGAGI (reference sequence). The CDR3 length is 13 residues. V was cut by 5 bases and J by 3 bases, with 11 bases left in between.

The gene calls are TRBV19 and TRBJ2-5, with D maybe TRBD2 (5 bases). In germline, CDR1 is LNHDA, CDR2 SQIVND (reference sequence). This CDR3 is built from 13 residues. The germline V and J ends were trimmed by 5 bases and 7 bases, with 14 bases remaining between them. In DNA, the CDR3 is TGTGCCAGTAGTGAACAACTCGCGGGGACCCAGTACTTC. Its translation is CASSEQLAGTQYF.

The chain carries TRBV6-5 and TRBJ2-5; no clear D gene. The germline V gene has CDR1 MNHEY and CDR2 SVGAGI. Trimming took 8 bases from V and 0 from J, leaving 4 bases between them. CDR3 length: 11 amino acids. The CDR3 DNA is TGTGCCAGCTTATACCAAGAGACCCAGTACTTC. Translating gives CASLYQETQYF.

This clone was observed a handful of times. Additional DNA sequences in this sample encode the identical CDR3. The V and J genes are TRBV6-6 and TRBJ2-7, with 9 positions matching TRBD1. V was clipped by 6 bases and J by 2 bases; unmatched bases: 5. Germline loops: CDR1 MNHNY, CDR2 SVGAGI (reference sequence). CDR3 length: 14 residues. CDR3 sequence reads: CASRSGTGTYEQYF. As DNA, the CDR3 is TGTGCCAGCAGATCCGGGACAGGGACCTACGAGCAGTACTTC.

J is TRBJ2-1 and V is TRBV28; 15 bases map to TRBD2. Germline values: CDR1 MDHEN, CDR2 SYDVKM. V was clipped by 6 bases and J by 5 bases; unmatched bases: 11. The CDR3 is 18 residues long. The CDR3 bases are TGTGCCAGCAGCTCCGGACTAGCGGGGGGGCTTAGAAACAATGAGCAGTTCTTC. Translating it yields CASSSGLAGGLRNNEQFF.